This TCR beta chain was sequenced during a study of T cell repertoires in cytomegalovirus infection. Study-wide background: Researchers turned to recently identified HLA-C-restricted CMV epitopes as well as well-studied HLA-B-restricted ones. In public TCR beta signatures, there were indications of both CMV infection and matching HLA type.

Concerning this clonotype itself: Its antigen is as yet unknown.

From the reads, TCRdb called clonotypes with MiXCR, one entry per CDR3 protein. Found here are 900,000 to 950,000 distinct CDR3 sequences, approximately 33% of them singletons; the top ten hold about an eighth. Regarding the study as a whole: Identification of carriers of CMV plus the relevant HLA was achieved through cumulative public TCR beta family frequency. Ex vivo, HLA-C-restricted CMV-specific TCR beta clonotypes prevailed over the rest of the response.

CDR3 length equals 14 residues. Germline CDR1 is MNHEY and CDR2 is SVGEGT. V lost 2 bases to trimming and J lost 9 bases; unmatched junction nucleotides: 7. Material: cultured CD8+ T cells from PBMCs, obtained from culture after CMV antigen stimulation. This chain connects TRBV6-2 or TRBV6-3 to TRBJ2-1; 7 positions match TRBD1. The sequence was collected from a human donor in good health (CMV status not recorded). Some clones in this sample may be carry-over from other donors' samples. CDR3 sequence reads: CASSYTRQGTEQFF. CDR3 nucleotides: TGTGCCAGCAGTTACACAAGACAGGGCACTGAGCAGTTCTTC.